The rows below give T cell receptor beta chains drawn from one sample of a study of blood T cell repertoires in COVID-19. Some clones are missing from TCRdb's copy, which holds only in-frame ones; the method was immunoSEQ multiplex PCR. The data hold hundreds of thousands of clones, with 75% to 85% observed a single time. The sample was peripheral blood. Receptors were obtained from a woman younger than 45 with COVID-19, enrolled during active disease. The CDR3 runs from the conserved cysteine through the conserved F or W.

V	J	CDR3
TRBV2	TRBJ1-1	CASSGSRNTEAFF
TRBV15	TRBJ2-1	CATSRLAGVGNEQFF
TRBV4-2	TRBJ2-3	CASTPGLAGTDTQYF
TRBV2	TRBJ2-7	CASSAIPGLSGEQYF
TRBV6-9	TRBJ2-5	CASPFHQDRGQETQYF
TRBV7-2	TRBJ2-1	CASSLGTGNEQFF
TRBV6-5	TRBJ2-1	CASSPYAVNEQFF
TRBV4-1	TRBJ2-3	CASSRRLAGGPDTQYF
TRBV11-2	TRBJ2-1	CASSKGTSGYNEQFF
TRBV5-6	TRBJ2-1	CASSFRASYEQFF
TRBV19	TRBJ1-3	CASRRHQDSTSGNTIYF
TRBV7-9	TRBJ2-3	CASSQGLAGSDTQYF
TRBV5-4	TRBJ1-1	CASSLDRENTEAFF
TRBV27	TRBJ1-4	CASSLYTPQGAGEKLFF
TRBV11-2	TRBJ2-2	CASSPHGTAGAGELFF
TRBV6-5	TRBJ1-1	CASMVNRNTEAFF
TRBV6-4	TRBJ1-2	CASRADRGEGGYTF
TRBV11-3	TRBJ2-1	CASSWRGPPYNEQFF
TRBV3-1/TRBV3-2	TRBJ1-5	CASSQRSNQPQHF
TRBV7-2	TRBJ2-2	CASPRDSGELFF
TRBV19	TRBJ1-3	CASIAGGSSGNTIYF
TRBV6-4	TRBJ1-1	CASNRTGKNTEAFF
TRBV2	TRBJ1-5	CASSEYGSGSNQPQHF
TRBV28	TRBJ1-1	CASYRDRGTEAFF
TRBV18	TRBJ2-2	CASSLRESGELFF
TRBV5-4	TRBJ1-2	CASRAGLNTNYGYTF
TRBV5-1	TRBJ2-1	CASRPSTGNEQFF
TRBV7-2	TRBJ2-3	CASSLAPSGGPLSSTDTQYF
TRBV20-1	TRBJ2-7	CSASLAGAGEQYF
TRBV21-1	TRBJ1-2	CASSKEEAGQGAVEYGYTF
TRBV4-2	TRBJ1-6	CASSPFGSPLHF
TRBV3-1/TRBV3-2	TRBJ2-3	CASRSGGALGDTQYF
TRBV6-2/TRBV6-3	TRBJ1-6	CASSYSPTAYSYNSPLHF
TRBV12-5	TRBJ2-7	CASGSLGGSDEQYF
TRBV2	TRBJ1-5	CASSELESNQPQHF
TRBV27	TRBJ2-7	CASSPSGSSYEQYF
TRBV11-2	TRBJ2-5	CASSARGGTQTQYF
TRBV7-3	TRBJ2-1	CASSLTGGNNEQFF
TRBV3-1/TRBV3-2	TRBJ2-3	CASSQELGLARADTQYF
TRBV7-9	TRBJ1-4	CASSLAVEKLFF
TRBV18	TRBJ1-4	CASSPQGLNEKLFF
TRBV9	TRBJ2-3	CASSVRTSGESTDTQYF
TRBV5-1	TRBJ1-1	CASSLAHRGDTEAFF
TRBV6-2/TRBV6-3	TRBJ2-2	CASSAPRETGELFF
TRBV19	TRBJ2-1	CASDMCYRDEQFF
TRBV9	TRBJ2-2	CASSPRTGVAGELFF
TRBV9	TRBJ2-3	CASSHLGGAKDTQYF
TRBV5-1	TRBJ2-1	CASSSIVLQGVHNEQFF
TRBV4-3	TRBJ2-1	CASSQDSRITYNEQFF
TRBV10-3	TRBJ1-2	CAISESMIGANYGYTF
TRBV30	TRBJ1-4	CAWNMDRVNEKLFF
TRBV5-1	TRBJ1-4	CASSLSSKGKKLFF
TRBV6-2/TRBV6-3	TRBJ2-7	CASSYIQGPYEQYF
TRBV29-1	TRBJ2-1	CSVESGRGTDEQFF
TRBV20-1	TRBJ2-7	CSAQGQGRQYF
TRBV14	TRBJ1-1	CASSLSQGLSEAFF